This T cell receptor beta chain was found in a study of T cell responses to AZD1222 COVID-19 vaccine. Germline CDR1 is MGHRA and CDR2 is YSYEKL. V was shortened by 2 bases and J by 3 bases, with 32 bases between the two germline ends. This CDR3 is built from 21 residues. The assay was immunoSEQ multiplex PCR, and TCRdb's table has in-frame clones only and misses some. The data contain around 110,000 clones, roughly 90% of them singletons. This clone was recorded once. The antigen is not known. Notes on the study in general: AZD1222 recipients seropositive at baseline numbered only six. Clonal diversity was possibly underestimated; the donors were predominantly white British and more often female. With two AZD1222 doses given, Spike-specific TCR breadth and depth both rose.

The starting material was peripheral blood, obtained 28 days after the second AZD1222 dose. This receptor was identified in an adult who received the AZD1222 COVID-19 vaccine. V and J are TRBV4-1 and TRBJ2-7; D might be TRBD2 (6 bases). The CDR3 DNA reads TGCGCCAGCAGCCAACCGGTCCTCCAACCCCGGGAGAGGATCTACCGCTACGAGCAGTACTTC. Amino acids: CASSQPVLQPRERIYRYEQYF.